This TCR beta chain was recorded in a study of OX40 agonist ivuxolimab in advanced cancers. Describing the broader study: Ivuxolimab was an agonistic, fully human IgG2 monoclonal antibody directed against OX40 (CD134), a costimulatory receptor. Of the roughly 52 dose-escalation patients, hepatocellular carcinoma was present in about 20, melanoma in approximately 15, renal cell carcinoma in 9 and head and neck cancer in 9. Patients were allowed to have had prior anti-PD-1, anti-PD-L1 or anti-CTLA-4 therapy, and 40% of the dose-escalation patients had been treated with checkpoint inhibitors. Intravenous ivuxolimab was administered to patients every 2 weeks at six dose levels: 0.01, 0.1, 0.3, 1.5, 3 and 10 mg/kg. A male proportion of roughly 80% and a mean age of approximately 61 years, ranging from roughly 23 to 90, were recorded for the dose-escalation cohort. The paper describes the monotherapy dose-escalation part (N of about 47 patients) of the phase I trial of ivuxolimab. Peripheral TCRbeta sequencing was intended to test whether TCR sequence diversity was altered and clonal T-cell expansion was caused by ivuxolimab. Three dose-escalation patients achieved partial responses, one with hepatocellular carcinoma and two with cutaneous melanoma.

For sequencing of the TCRbeta CDR3 region, genomic DNA was extracted from the sorted cells. TCRbeta CDR3 regions were sequenced using the immunoSEQ Assay. The clones in this table, taken by TCRdb from immuneACCESS, are in-frame only. Not every clone is retained; where verified, under half of the shortfall comes from an unresolved V gene, and the cause of the rest is unknown. Counted in this sample were 70,000 to 75,000 clones; roughly four fifths of them appeared once. Together, the top ten hold 5% of the sample. Concerning this clone: Its cognate antigen has yet to be identified. The sample holds no much larger clone one base away, and base qualities are not on file.

The trial excluded patients who had a history of autoimmune disease or who were on systemic immunosuppression. Peripheral blood for TCR sequencing was drawn from every dose cohort at baseline, at cycle 4 day 1 and at cycle 7 day 1. Samples came from an open-label, multicenter, first-in-human phase I dose-escalation trial of ivuxolimab. Adults with locally advanced or metastatic melanoma, renal cell carcinoma, hepatocellular carcinoma or head and neck squamous cell carcinoma were enrolled in the trial. CD4+ and CD8+ T cells were sorted separately from peripheral blood before TCR sequencing. What the research found in general, with its limitations: At doses of 0.1 to 3.0 mg/kg, clonal expansion of both CD4+ and CD8+ T cells in blood was seen between baseline and week 6. Antigen specificity was not determined for the clonally expanded peripheral T cells. Partial responders in the 0.1-3.0 mg/kg groups had among the lowest normalized peripheral clonal expansion, especially among CD8+ T cells. Low levels of normalized T-cell clonal expansion were also shown by some nonresponding patients. After ivuxolimab, more expanded clones were found on average in CD8+ T cells than in CD4+ T cells.

The specimen comprised CD4+ or CD8+ T cells sorted from blood, sampled in a trial of the OX40 agonist ivuxolimab. The sequence came from an adult with an advanced solid tumor such as melanoma, head and neck, liver or kidney cancer.

The bases read TGTGCCAGCACAGGGTCCATAGATACGCAGTATTTT. Translated, it gives CASTGSIDTQYF. The chain links TRBV6-1 with TRBJ2-3; a weak D assignment points to TRBD1 (5 bases agree). V was cut back by 7 bases and J by 5 bases, leaving a gap of 10 bases between them. The CDR3 goes from the cysteine to the phenylalanine over 12 residues. Only the CDR3 DNA stays, 36 bases, in frame from base 1. The germline V gene supplies CDR1 MNHNS and CDR2 SASEGT.